The rows below give T cell receptor beta chains drawn from one sample of a study of blood T cell repertoires in COVID-19. The protocol was immunoSEQ multiplex PCR, while the TCRdb copy is restricted to in-frame clones and leaves out a portion. Of around 250,000 clones in the sample, roughly four fifths were seen once. The sample comprised PBMCs or T cells enriched from blood (not recorded which). The source is a man aged 50 or older who had recovered from COVID-19. Each CDR3 is given with its conserved first and last residue.

>TRBV7-6|TRBJ2-7
CASSHHPAMGGTNNYEQYF
>TRBV5-1|TRBJ2-5
CASSTTSGEKETQYF
>TRBV19|TRBJ1-2
CASTPPDRWGYTF
>TRBV7-9|TRBJ2-1
CASRQIPGLTYNEQFF
>TRBV18|TRBJ1-2
CASSLRTEPNYGYTF
>TRBV24-1|TRBJ1-1
CATSDGGQGRTEAFF
>TRBV12-3/TRBV12-4|TRBJ1-3
CASSLPGNTIYF
>TRBV19|TRBJ1-1
CASSSEGRNTEAFF
>TRBV5-1|TRBJ2-1
CASSALVDNEQFF
>TRBV9|TRBJ1-2
CASSVGPTGPDGYTF
>TRBV10-3|TRBJ2-3
CAISESGTSTDTQYF
>TRBV3-1/TRBV3-2|TRBJ2-3
CASFPGGGPDTQYF
>TRBV3-1/TRBV3-2|TRBJ1-1
CASSPTGDLEAFF
>TRBV9|TRBJ2-7
CASSTTPGSYEQYF
>TRBV7-9|TRBJ2-1
CASSLLAGPNFNSYNEQFF
>TRBV29-1|TRBJ2-4
CSVDRGKNIQYF
>TRBV13|TRBJ1-1
CASSSGQEYTEAFF
>TRBV28|TRBJ2-5
CASSGGTYGDETQYF
>TRBV10-2|TRBJ1-5
CASSGDRASNQPQHF
>TRBV24-1|TRBJ2-7
CATSDSAFYEQYF
>TRBV11-1|TRBJ2-5
CASRREGRQETQYF
>TRBV29-1|TRBJ2-3
CSVERRLGTDTQYF
>TRBV10-3|TRBJ1-1
CAISEGTGKRTEAFF
>TRBV19|TRBJ2-2
CASSIVGLGDTGELFF
>TRBV5-4|TRBJ2-7
CASSSPGQGPHEQYF
>TRBV21-1|TRBJ1-5
CASPRKWMGEGNQPQHF
>TRBV27|TRBJ1-2
CASSRRPVDGYTF
>TRBV10-3|TRBJ2-3
CAISSDRGGVDTQYF
>TRBV27|TRBJ2-7
CASSVPGVYEQYF
>TRBV28|TRBJ2-7
CASSHTYRQETYEQYF
>TRBV2|TRBJ2-7
CASTGTAGYEQYF
>TRBV5-1|TRBJ1-2
CASSLLQSEEGGYTF
>TRBV11-3|TRBJ2-2
CASSLDRGGLPNTGELFF
>TRBV29-1|TRBJ1-6
CSHLLQGKLNSPLHF
>TRBV5-5|TRBJ2-2
CASSWSGGRGTGELFF
>TRBV9|TRBJ1-1
CASSVTPEGTEAFF
>TRBV7-8|TRBJ1-4
CASSPGQAFNEKLFF
>TRBV19|TRBJ2-7
CASSIGQGGSYEQYF
>TRBV24-1|TRBJ1-6
CATRKGNNSPLHF
>TRBV10-3|TRBJ1-1
CAIAGTENPFF
>TRBV5-4|TRBJ1-1
CASSLAKLPGPTEAFF
>TRBV13|TRBJ2-5
CASSPRGLAGYQETQYF
>TRBV9|TRBJ1-4
CASSVFGRGLEKLFF
>TRBV5-3|TRBJ2-1
CARSSETRSTYNEQFF
>TRBV12-3/TRBV12-4|TRBJ2-3
CASSPHGDTQYF
>TRBV27|TRBJ2-7
CASSPKVTPLHYEQYF
>TRBV4-3|TRBJ2-7
CASSQAGTGAYEQYF
>TRBV18|TRBJ2-5
CASSLRDFWEETQYF
>TRBV11-2|TRBJ2-3
CASSLGRDTQYF
>TRBV9|TRBJ1-1
CASSVPQGMNTEAFF
>TRBV9|TRBJ1-6
CASSAGGQVNSPLHF
>TRBV7-2|TRBJ2-1
CASSLDGTARITFF
>TRBV9|TRBJ1-1
CASSARDRDTEAFF
>TRBV12-5|TRBJ2-2
CASAGVAGELFF
>TRBV3-1/TRBV3-2|TRBJ2-4
CASSLTSGGVGLNIQYF
>TRBV19|TRBJ2-1
CASSPGLAIGIEQFF
>TRBV11-3|TRBJ2-1
CASSSPQRGGPYNEQFF
>TRBV3-1/TRBV3-2|TRBJ2-1
CASSQDPGLAYNEQFF
>TRBV28|TRBJ2-5
CASSLGSGRGQETQYF
>TRBV19|TRBJ2-7
CASSKASGRDRADEQYF